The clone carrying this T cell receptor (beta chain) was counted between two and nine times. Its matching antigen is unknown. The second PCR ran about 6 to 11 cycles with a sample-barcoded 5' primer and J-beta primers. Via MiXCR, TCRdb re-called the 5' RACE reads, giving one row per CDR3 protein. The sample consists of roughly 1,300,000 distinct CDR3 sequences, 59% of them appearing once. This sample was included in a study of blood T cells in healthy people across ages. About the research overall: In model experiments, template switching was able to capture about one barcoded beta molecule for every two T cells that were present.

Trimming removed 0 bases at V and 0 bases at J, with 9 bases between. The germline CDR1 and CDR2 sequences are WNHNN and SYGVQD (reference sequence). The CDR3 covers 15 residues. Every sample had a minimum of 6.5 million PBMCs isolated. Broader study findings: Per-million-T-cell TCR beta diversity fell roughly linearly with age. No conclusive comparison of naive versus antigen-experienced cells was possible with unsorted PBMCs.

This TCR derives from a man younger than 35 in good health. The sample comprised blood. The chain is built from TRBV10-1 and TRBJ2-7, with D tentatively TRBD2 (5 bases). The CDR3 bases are TGCGCCAGCAGTGAGTCTGCGGGCAGCTCCTACGAGCAGTACTTC. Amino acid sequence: CASSESAGSSYEQYF.